One sample yielded the 7 T cell receptor beta chains listed below, sequenced in a study of cytomegalovirus exposure and HLA in healthy donors. PCR used 60 Vbeta primers and 13 Jbeta primers. TCRdb keeps only in-frame clones here, not all; method: immunoSEQ multiplex PCR. The repertoire holds roughly 180,000 clones, with approximately 81% as singletons. Sequencing was done on a sample of PBMCs. All receptors derive from a female donor in good health and CMV-seronegative.

CDR3 nucleotides: TGCGCCAGCAGCTTGTATGGTTTCGGGGACAGGGGTATTGAGCAGTTCTTC. Its translation is CASSLYGFGDRGIEQFF. J is TRBJ2-1 and V is TRBV5-1; TRBD1 agrees at 10 bases. Trimming removed 1 base from V and 9 bases from J; junction bases left unmatched: 13. Germline-derived CDR1 and CDR2 are SGHRS and YFSETQ. The CDR3 sequence is 17 residues long.

V usage is TRBV29-1 and J usage is TRBJ2-7; possibly TRBD1 for D (6 bases). This CDR3 is built from 13 residues. The germline V gene encodes CDR1 SQVTM and CDR2 ANQGSEA. The germline V and J ends were trimmed by 7 bases and 0 bases, with 13 bases remaining between them. For the CDR3, the DNA is TGCAGCGCCAACAGGGCTCCCTCCTACGAGCAGTACTTC. It specifies CSANRAPSYEQYF.

The rearrangement links TRBV4-1 to TRBJ2-1; perhaps TRBD1 as D (6 bases). The CDR3 sequence is 13 residues long. Germline CDR1 reads MGHRA; CDR2 reads YSYEKL. The V and J ends lost 1 base and 7 bases respectively, with 8 bases between them. Written as DNA, the CDR3 is TGCGCCAGCAGCCAAGGGGGGCGGAATGAGCAGTTCTTC. It is translated as CASSQGGRNEQFF.

The chain employs TRBV28 and TRBJ1-1; 8 nucleotides agree with TRBD1. CDR3 length equals 17 residues. Germline CDR1 is MDHEN and CDR2 is SYDVKM. CDR3 loop: CAAPTRQGRSMNTEAFF. For the CDR3, the DNA is TGTGCGGCTCCTACTCGACAGGGGAGATCCATGAACACTGAAGCTTTCTTT.

On this clone: At one of its ends the junction is not consistent with the germline gene, which may arise from a read error. The chain joins TRBV4-1 to TRBJ1-1, with a tentative D call TRBD1 (5 bases). Per germline, CDR1 MGHRA and CDR2 YSYEKL. The CDR3 sequence is 15 residues long. CDR3 residues: CASSQPREVNAEAFF. CDR3 DNA: TGCGCCAGCAGCCAGCCCAGGGAAGTGAACGCTGAAGCTTTCTTT.

CDR3 sequence (DNA): TGTGCCAGCAGCTTAGCGGGCCCCACGAACGAGCAGTACTTC. Amino acids: CASSLAGPTNEQYF. The genes are TRBV7-2 and TRBJ2-7, with D hard to call. Trimming left V 0 bases short and J 5 bases short, with 11 bases between. This CDR3 spans 14 amino acids. Germline values: CDR1 SGHTA, CDR2 FQGNSA.

The rearrangement uses TRBV4-3 and TRBJ1-1, with 9 bases aligning to TRBD1. The junction had 9 bases not matched to a gene; V was cut back by 0 bases and J by 10 bases. The length of the CDR3 is 15 residues. In germline, CDR1 is LGHNA, CDR2 YSLEER. CDR3 amino acids: CASSQDLGTGMAAFF. The DNA of the CDR3 is TGCGCCAGCAGCCAAGATCTAGGGACAGGGATGGCAGCTTTCTTT.